The subject of this entry is one TCR beta chain. Germline CDR1 and CDR2: SGHVS and FNYEAQ. The CDR3 covers 18 residues. V lost 5 bases to trimming and J lost 3 bases, with 26 bases between them. The data were taken from a study of control samples from healthy donors and cancer patients. Clones were read by immunoSEQ multiplex PCR, and TCRdb kept only the in-frame ones, dropping some. The sample yields roughly 160,000 clones, just over 85% seen once. This clonotype originated in a woman in her twenties or thirties in good health. The source material was blood. The chain employs TRBV7-6 and TRBJ2-7; TRBD1 is a possible D gene (5 bases). The CDR3 DNA is TGTGCCAGCAGCCCTGCTGACAGCCGATACAACTCTAACTACGAGCAGTACTTC. Protein sequence: CASSPADSRYNSNYEQYF.